This T cell receptor (beta chain) was sequenced for a study of cytomegalovirus exposure and HLA in healthy donors. Study context: The platform used for the 120 or so validation repertoires matched that of the roughly 700 first-cohort repertoires, a later analysis reported. Broader study findings: Some public TCRs appeared in many individuals, while most sequences were rare.

About this clone itself: No antigen is known for it.

The protocol was immunoSEQ multiplex PCR, while the TCRdb copy is restricted to in-frame clones and leaves out a portion. The sample includes approximately 120,000 clones, 88% of them seen just once. Between the trimmed V and J ends, which lost 5 bases and 4 bases, there was a span of 14 bases. Looked up from germline, CDR1 is SGHVS and CDR2 is FQNEAQ. The CDR3 is 15 amino acids. The clonotype comes from a woman under 30 in good health and CMV-seronegative. Sequences were obtained from PBMCs. The chain is built from TRBV7-8 and TRBJ1-4; D might be TRBD1 (6 bases). The CDR3 region is CASSPAGAINEKLFF. CDR3 nucleotide sequence: TGTGCCAGCAGCCCCGCGGGGGCCATTAATGAAAAACTGTTTTTT.